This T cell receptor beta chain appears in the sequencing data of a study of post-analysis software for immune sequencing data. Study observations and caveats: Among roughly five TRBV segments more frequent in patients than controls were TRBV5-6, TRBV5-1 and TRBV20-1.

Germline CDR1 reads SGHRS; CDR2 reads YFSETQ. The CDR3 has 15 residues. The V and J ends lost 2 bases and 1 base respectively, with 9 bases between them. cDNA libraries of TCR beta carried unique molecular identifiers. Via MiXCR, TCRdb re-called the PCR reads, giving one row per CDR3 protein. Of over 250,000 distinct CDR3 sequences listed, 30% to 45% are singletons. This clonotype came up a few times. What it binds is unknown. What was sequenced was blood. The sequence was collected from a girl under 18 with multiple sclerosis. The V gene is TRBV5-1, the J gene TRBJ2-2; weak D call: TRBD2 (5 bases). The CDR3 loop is CASSFGGQNTGELFF. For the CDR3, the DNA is TGCGCCAGCAGCTTTGGAGGTCAGAACACCGGGGAGCTGTTTTTT.